The next 30 T cell receptor beta chains were all read from a single sample in a study of T cells after yellow fever vaccination. TCRdb reprocessed the 5' RACE reads via MiXCR and lists one record per CDR3 protein. Seen here are under 150,000 distinct CDR3 sequences, 7.7% observed once, and the top ten hold under 0.85%. Sequenced here: CD4+ T cells sorted from PBMCs, sampled 5 days after the yellow fever booster vaccination. The receptors were sampled from a young man who received the YFV17D yellow fever vaccine.

At least ten counts were recorded for this clonotype. This chain uses TRBV29-1 with TRBJ2-1; D call uncertain. CDR1 is SQVTM, CDR2 ANQGSEA, per germline. The CDR3 sequence is 12 residues long. The V end was cut by 8 bases, the J end by 5 bases, with 13 bases between. CDR3 in DNA: TGCAGCCTTTACTCCGACCACAATGAGCAGTTCTTC. Translated, it gives CSLYSDHNEQFF.

The table lists this clonotype with many counts. This chain links TRBV9 with TRBJ2-3; 11 bases fit TRBD2. V gave up 1 base and J gave up 6 bases; unmatched junction bases: 4. The CDR3 is 15 residues long. Germline V gene lookup returns CDR1 SGDLS and CDR2 YYNGEE. CDR3 nucleotide sequence: TGTGCCAGCAGCGTACTGGCTAGCGGGAGGGATACGCAGTATTTT. Translating gives CASSVLASGRDTQYF. Filled out from reference TRBV9 and TRBJ2-3, the complete variable domain reads DSGVTQTPKHLITATGQRVTLRCSPRSGDLSVYWYQQSLDQGLQFLIQYYNGEERAKGNILERFSAQQFPDLHSELNLSSLELGDSALYFCASSVLASGRDTQYFGPGTRLTVL.

This clonotype occurred many times. J is TRBJ2-7 and V is TRBV5-1; weak D call: TRBD1 (6 bases). The V and J ends lost 0 bases and 5 bases respectively, with 18 bases between them. Germline V gives CDR1 SGHRS, CDR2 YFSETQ. The CDR3 consists of 16 residues. The CDR3 loop reads CASSLVLRGLPHEQYF. The CDR3 nucleotides are TGCGCCAGCAGCTTGGTCCTCAGGGGCCTCCCCCACGAGCAGTACTTC.

This clonotype occurred many times. The V gene is TRBV27, the J gene TRBJ2-7; no firm D call. The V and J ends lost 0 bases and 2 bases respectively, with 14 bases between them. From germline, CDR1 is MNHEY and CDR2 SMNVEV (reference sequence). CDR3 length: 16 amino acids. The CDR3 loop is CASSLSFSQRTYEQYF. CDR3 coding DNA: TGTGCCAGCAGTTTATCGTTTAGCCAAAGAACCTACGAGCAGTACTTC.

The chain employs TRBV30 and TRBJ2-4; D is possibly TRBD1 or TRBD2 (6 bases each). There are 15 residues in the CDR3. Germline V CDR1 and CDR2: GTSNPN, SVGIG (reference sequence). V was shortened by 4 bases and J by 0 bases, with 13 bases between the two germline ends. The CDR3 protein is CAWNSRGLAKNIQYF. The CDR3 region has the DNA TGTGCCTGGAATTCACGGGGGCTAGCCAAAAACATTCAGTACTTC.

This clonotype appeared many times. The V and J genes are TRBV24-1 and TRBJ2-1, with 8 bases that match TRBD1. V shed 0 bases and J 7 bases; nucleotides not matched to a gene: 4. From germline, CDR1 is KGHDR and CDR2 SFDVKD. CDR3 length: 15 residues. CDR3 residues: CATSDLKDRVNEQFF. The CDR3 DNA is TGTGCCACCAGTGATTTGAAGGACAGGGTTAATGAGCAGTTCTTC.

This clonotype was counted at least ten times. The J gene is TRBJ2-1, the V gene TRBV6-5, with 7 bases fitting TRBD2. The V segment lost 5 bases and the J segment 8 bases; nucleotides outside the gene matches: 9. CDR1 is MNHEY and CDR2 is SVGAGI in the germline V gene. The CDR3 is made up of 14 amino acids. CDR3 amino acids: CASSLGGRGDEQFF. DNA of the CDR3: TGTGCCAGCAGTCTGGGCGGCCGGGGGGATGAGCAGTTCTTC.

Comments on this clonotype: It may be a read error: a sequence one base away is much more abundant. This chain joins TRBV20-1 and TRBJ1-1, with D possibly matching TRBD1 (6 bases). Germline V gene sequence: CDR1 DFQATT, CDR2 SNEGSKA (reference sequence). The V gene lost 8 bases and the J gene lost 1 base, with 11 bases spanning the gap. The CDR3 has 12 residues. The CDR3 here is CSPPTGNTEAFF. The DNA for the CDR3 is TGCAGTCCGCCGACAGGGAACACTGAAGCTTTCTTT.

This clonotype came up many times. This chain uses TRBV30 with TRBJ2-1, with D perhaps TRBD1 (6 bases). V was shortened by 3 bases and J by 8 bases, with 11 bases between the two germline ends. The CDR3 extends over 12 amino acids. Germline CDR1 reads GTSNPN; CDR2 reads SVGIG (reference sequence). The CDR3 region is CAWSSGVHEQFF. CDR3 DNA sequence: TGTGCCTGGAGCTCAGGGGTCCATGAGCAGTTCTTC.

This clonotype came up many times. The chain carries TRBV20-1 and TRBJ2-6, with D possibly TRBD1 on 5 matching bases. The CDR3 runs to 16 residues. CDR1 DFQATT and CDR2 SNEGSKA come from the germline V gene (reference sequence). Between the trimmed V and J ends, which lost 6 bases and 2 bases, there was a span of 17 bases. CDR3 protein: CSASPYRSPGANVLTF. The DNA of the CDR3 is TGCAGTGCCTCCCCGTACAGGTCCCCTGGGGCCAACGTCCTGACTTTC.

This clonotype was counted at least ten times. J is TRBJ2-1 and V is TRBV7-9; the match to TRBD2 covers 12 bases. J lost 10 bases, V lost 6 bases, and 7 bases had no gene match. Germline lookup yields CDR1 SEHNR and CDR2 FQNEAQ (reference sequence). The CDR3 loop spans 14 amino acids. The chain's CDR3 is CASRLTSGSSEQFF. In DNA form, the CDR3 reads TGTGCCAGCAGGTTGACTAGCGGGAGTAGCGAGCAGTTCTTC.

About this clonotype itself: A much larger clone differs from this one at a single base, so this may be a read error. The chain recombines TRBV11-2 with TRBJ2-7; D remains ambiguous. CDR3 length: 14 residues. V lost 3 bases and J 4 bases, leaving 13 bases between the germline ends. Looked up from germline, CDR1 is SGHAT and CDR2 is FQNNGV. CDR3: CASSFSVKGYEQYF. The CDR3 bases are TGTGCCAGCAGCTTTAGTGTCAAGGGATACGAGCAGTACTTC.

In this sample, this clonotype turned up many times. V and J are TRBV27 and TRBJ2-5; the D is unclear. The CDR3 is made up of 12 amino acids. Germline loops: CDR1 MNHEY, CDR2 SMNVEV (reference sequence). V was shortened by 8 bases and J by 0 bases, with 7 bases between the two germline ends. Written as DNA, the CDR3 is TGTGCCAGCGCTCGGTACCAAGAGACCCAGTACTTC. It specifies CASARYQETQYF.

This clonotype was picked up many times. The gene calls are TRBV7-6 and TRBJ2-1; 11 bases match TRBD2. The germline CDR1 and CDR2 sequences are SGHVS and FNYEAQ. The V and J ends lost 2 bases and 5 bases, in that order; junction bases with no gene match: 8. The CDR3 loop spans 17 amino acids. CDR3 sequence reads: CASSLKATSGIDNEQFF. In DNA, the CDR3 is TGTGCCAGCAGCTTAAAAGCGACTAGCGGGATAGACAATGAGCAGTTCTTC.

This clonotype was recorded many times. The chain joins TRBV12-3 or TRBV12-4 to TRBJ2-2; D is perhaps TRBD1 (5 bases). This CDR3 is 15 amino acids long. Trimming stripped 7 bases from V and 6 bases from J, with 18 bases between. In DNA form, the CDR3 reads TGTGCCAGCAAAGGGGTCTCATCTCCGGCCGGGGAGCTGTTTTTT. Its translation: CASKGVSSPAGELFF.

In its sample, this clonotype was seen many times. The J gene is TRBJ2-4, the V gene TRBV7-2; 7 bases agree with TRBD1. J lost 14 bases, V lost 5 bases, and 12 bases had no gene match. CDR3 length equals 13 residues. CDR1 and CDR2 (germline): SGHTA, FQGNSA. CDR3 in amino acids: CASSASRLGTEYF. Here the CDR3 DNA reads TGTGCCAGCAGCGCCTCCAGGTTGGGGACAGAGTACTTC.

The table lists this clonotype with a few counts. The chain carries TRBV28 and TRBJ2-2; D uncertain. The CDR3 runs 15 residues. Trimming left V 3 bases short and J 3 bases short, with 11 bases between. Per the germline V gene, CDR1 is MDHEN and CDR2 is SYDVKM. CDR3 in amino acids: CASSFLLGHTGELFF. DNA for the CDR3: TGTGCCAGCAGTTTTTTGCTAGGCCACACCGGGGAGCTGTTTTTT.

This clonotype was counted many times. J is TRBJ2-7 and V is TRBV6-2 or TRBV6-3; D is unclear. V was shortened by 5 bases and J by 4 bases, with 9 bases between the two germline ends. The CDR3 sequence is 12 residues long. The germline V gene encodes CDR1 MNHEY and CDR2 SVGEGT. The CDR3 sequence: CASSLRNYEQYF. The CDR3 bases are TGTGCCAGCAGTCTCCGCAATTACGAGCAGTACTTC.

This clonotype was recorded at least ten times. The chain has TRBV9 and TRBJ1-1; 10 positions match TRBD1. V gave up 0 bases and J gave up 0 bases; unmatched junction bases: 17. The CDR3 is made up of 21 amino acids. The germline V gene has CDR1 SGDLS and CDR2 YYNGEE. CDR3 protein: CASSVAGTGDPKFRMNTEAFF. CDR3 sequence (DNA): TGTGCCAGCAGCGTAGCCGGGACAGGGGACCCTAAATTCAGAATGAACACTGAAGCTTTCTTT.

This clonotype occurred many times. This sequence joins TRBV7-2 and TRBJ2-2; D perhaps matches TRBD2 (5 bases). Trimming cost V 5 bases and J 4 bases, with 11 bases left between them. This CDR3 is 14 amino acids long. Germline CDR1 reads SGHTA; CDR2 reads FQGNSA. The DNA of the CDR3 is TGTGCCAGCAGCGCTCGACGGGGCACCGGGGAGCTGTTTTTT. Translation: CASSARRGTGELFF.

The sample holds many counts of this clonotype. The chain carries TRBV7-2 and TRBJ2-7; 10 positions match TRBD2. This CDR3 spans 15 amino acids. V shed 2 bases, J shed 4 bases, and the junction held 5 bases outside the gene matches. Germline assignment: CDR1 SGHTA and CDR2 FQGNSA. This CDR3 reads CASSLSLAGPYEQYF. As DNA, the CDR3 is TGTGCCAGCAGCTTATCACTAGCGGGACCATACGAGCAGTACTTC.

This clonotype was seen at least ten times. V and J are TRBV20-1 and TRBJ2-1; D may be TRBD2 (7 bases). V lost 7 bases, J lost 12 bases, and 13 bases lay in between. Germline V gene lookup returns CDR1 DFQATT and CDR2 SNEGSKA (reference sequence). CDR3 length: 10 amino acids. The CDR3 region is CSGSGTRQFF. In nucleotides, the CDR3 is TGCAGTGGAAGCGGGACAAGGCAGTTCTTC.

This clonotype was observed many times. V is TRBV6-2 or TRBV6-3 and J is TRBJ2-2; the match to TRBD1 covers 7 bases. Germline loops: CDR1 MNHEY, CDR2 SVGEGT. V was clipped by 6 bases and J by 7 bases; unmatched bases: 8. The CDR3 consists of 14 residues. DNA for the CDR3: TGTGCCAGCAGAGAGACAGGGCACGGCGGGGAGCTGTTTTTT. Translated: CASRETGHGGELFF.

The rearrangement links TRBV4-1 to TRBJ2-5, with D possibly called TRBD1 or TRBD2 (5 bases each). The CDR3 is made up of 16 amino acids. The ends were cut back, 0 bases at V and 6 bases at J, with 17 bases in the middle. The V gene's germline CDR1 is MGHRA and CDR2 YSYEKL. In DNA, the CDR3 is TGCGCCAGCAGCCAAGATCGCGCAAGGGACGTGAAGACCCAGTACTTC. It specifies CASSQDRARDVKTQYF.

This clonotype was counted at least ten times. The genes are TRBV2 and TRBJ1-3; D gene unclear. Trimming stripped 6 bases from V and 4 bases from J, with 7 bases between. Germline values: CDR1 SNHLY, CDR2 FYNNEI. CDR3 length: 12 amino acids. This chain's CDR3 is CASRETGNTIYF. CDR3 in DNA: TGTGCCAGCAGGGAGACAGGAAACACCATATATTTT.

V gene TRBV11-3 combines with J gene TRBJ1-1; D remains unclear. Germline V gene data show CDR1 as SGHNT and CDR2 as YENEEA. This CDR3 region has 14 residues. V gave up 3 bases and J gave up 1 base, with 9 bases separating them. This chain's CDR3 is CASSFGPSNTEAFF. In nucleotides, the CDR3 is TGTGCCAGCAGCTTTGGGCCGTCGAACACTGAAGCTTTCTTT. Using reference TRBV11-3 and TRBJ1-1 for the parts outside the CDR3, the full variable domain is EAGVVQSPRYKIIEKKQPVAFWCNPISGHNTLYWYLQNLGQGPELLIRYENEEAVDDSQLPKDRFSAERLKGVDSTLKIQPAELGDSAVYLCASSFGPSNTEAFFGQGTRLTVV.

This clonotype has more than one count but fewer than ten. J is TRBJ2-7 and V is TRBV7-2, with no clear D. The CDR3 is 14 amino acids. From germline, CDR1 is SGHTA and CDR2 FQGNSA. V lost 2 bases to trimming and J lost 3 bases, with 11 bases between them. The CDR3 region has the DNA TGTGCCAGCAGCTTAACGGGTCACGTCTACGAGCAGTACTTC. Its protein product is CASSLTGHVYEQYF. Filled out from reference TRBV7-2 and TRBJ2-7, the complete variable domain reads GAGVSQSPSNKVTEKGKDVELRCDPISGHTALYWYRQSLGQGLEFLIYFQGNSAPDKSGLPSDRFSAERTGGSVSTLTIQRTQQEDSAVYLCASSLTGHVYEQYFGPGTRLTVT.

In this sample, this clonotype turned up many times. The rearrangement joins TRBV9 to TRBJ2-1, with D maybe TRBD2 (6 bases). The CDR3 totals 16 residues. The germline V gene has CDR1 SGDLS and CDR2 YYNGEE. With 3 bases removed from V and 4 bases from J, the gap between germline ends came to 17 bases. The CDR3 DNA sequence: TGTGCCAGCAGCGAAACTAGCTGGGACGATTACAATGAGCAGTTCTTC. It codes for CASSETSWDDYNEQFF.

This clonotype showed up many times. CDR3 nucleotide sequence: TGCGCCAGCAGCTTGGTCGGTACAGTGGCGAATGGCTACACCTTC. Translated, it gives CASSLVGTVANGYTF. The chain recombines TRBV5-1 with TRBJ1-2; D gene ambiguous. Germline V gives CDR1 SGHRS, CDR2 YFSETQ. V was clipped by 0 bases and J by 6 bases, with 15 bases between them. CDR3 length: 15 amino acids.

The V gene is TRBV11-2, the J gene TRBJ2-7, with 7 nucleotides matching TRBD2. V shed 5 bases, J shed 1 base, and the junction held 17 bases outside the gene matches. The germline gives CDR1 SGHAT, CDR2 FQNNGV. This CDR3 spans 18 amino acids. The CDR3 here is CASSPGFAGGRASYEQYF. The CDR3 coding sequence is TGTGCCAGCAGCCCAGGGTTCGCTGGCGGGAGAGCGTCCTACGAGCAGTACTTC.